This TCR beta chain was sequenced in a study of OX40 agonist ivuxolimab in advanced cancers. The germline V gene has CDR1 SGHAT and CDR2 FQNNGV. The V and J ends lost 5 bases and 1 base, in that order; junction bases with no gene match: 11. There are 17 residues in the CDR3. Patients were ruled out by autoimmune disease history or systemic immunosuppression. Comments on this clone: Its antigen is currently unknown.

Here immunoSEQ multiplex PCR was the method, and the copy in TCRdb shows in-frame clones only, minus some. The sample shows about 69,000 clones, roughly 84% of them seen only once. Study-wide results and caveats: The CD4+ and CD8+ T cells in the blood had expanded clonally by week 6 at 0.1 to 3.0 mg/kg. Expanded clones belonging to CD8+ T cells outnumbered, on average, those of CD4+.

The sequencing here drew on CD4+ or CD8+ T cells sorted from blood, taken in a trial of the OX40 agonist ivuxolimab. The V call is TRBV11-2, the J call TRBJ1-1, with TRBD1 identical over 9 bases. This TCR was sampled from an adult with an advanced solid tumor such as melanoma, head and neck, liver or kidney cancer. CDR3 residues: CASSPTRDRAENTEAFF. The CDR3, as DNA: TGTGCCAGCAGCCCAACCCGGGACAGGGCCGAGAACACTGAAGCTTTCTTT. The entire variable domain, with the rest obtained from reference TRBV11-2 and TRBJ1-1, is as follows: EAGVAQSPRYKIIEKRQSVAFWCNPISGHATLYWYQQILGQGPKLLIQFQNNGVVDDSQLPKDRFSAERLKGVDSTLKIQPAKLEDSAVYLCASSPTRDRAENTEAFFGQGTRLTVV.